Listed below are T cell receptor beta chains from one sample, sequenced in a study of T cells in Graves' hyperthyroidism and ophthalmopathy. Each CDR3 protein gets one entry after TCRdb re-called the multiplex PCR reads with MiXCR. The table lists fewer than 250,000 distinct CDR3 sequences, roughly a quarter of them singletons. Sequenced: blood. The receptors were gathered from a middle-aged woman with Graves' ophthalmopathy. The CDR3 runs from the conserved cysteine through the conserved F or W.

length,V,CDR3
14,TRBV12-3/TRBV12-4,CASRKPGLGYGYTF
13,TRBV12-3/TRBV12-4,CTSSTTSGYIQYF
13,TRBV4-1,CASRAGTNTEAFF
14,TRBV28,CAWSVTGVAYEQYF
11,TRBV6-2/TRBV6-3,CASSSGQPQHF
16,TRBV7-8,CASSPPRTSEAYEQYF
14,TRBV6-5,CASRYGGRFYEQYF
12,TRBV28,CASSIGSYEQYF
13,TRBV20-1,CSANQGSGQPQHF
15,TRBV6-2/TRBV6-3,CASSYSADMNTEAFF
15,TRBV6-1,CASSDNPSGSYEQYF
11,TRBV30,CAWEPGEAQYF
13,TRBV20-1,CSALGLGAKGYTF
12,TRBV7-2,CASSLFGDGYTF
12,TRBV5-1,CASRPGSGEQYF
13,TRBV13,CASSLVGTEEAFF
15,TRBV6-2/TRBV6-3,CASSTSGRAFGELFF
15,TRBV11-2,CASSNPGQRGSPLHF
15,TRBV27,CASSLFPGVLYEQYF
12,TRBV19,CASSQLGGEQYF
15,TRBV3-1,CASSLWASGTYEQYF
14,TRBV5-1,CASSLAAGVQPQHF
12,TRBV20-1,CSANRVPYEQYF
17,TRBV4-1,CAGSHSLFRGTGLEQYF
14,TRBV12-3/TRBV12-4,CASSLTQGSYGYTF
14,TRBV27,CASSLAGLAGEQYF
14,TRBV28,CASIPTWGANEQYF
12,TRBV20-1,CSAHGTSYEQYF
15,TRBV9,CASSDRQGNTGELFF
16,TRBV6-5,CASSHFEWARSYEQYF
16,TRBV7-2,CASSFQQGGGGQPQHF
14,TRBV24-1,CATSDLGGEETQYF
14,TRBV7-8,CASNVNLVRETQYF
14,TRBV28,CASSLRPEYYEQYF
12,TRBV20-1,CSVGTNQETQYF
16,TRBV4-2,CASSQEISGSRKELFF
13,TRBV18,CASSPPDRGRAFF
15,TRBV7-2,CASSLLGTYGNEQYF
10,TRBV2,CASSWTEAFF
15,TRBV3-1,CASSLRGVSNSPLHF
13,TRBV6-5,CASIGSIQETQYF
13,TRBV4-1,CASSHQGRYEQYF
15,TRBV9,CASSVEGGLAYEQYF
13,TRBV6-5,CASSPLGAQPQHF